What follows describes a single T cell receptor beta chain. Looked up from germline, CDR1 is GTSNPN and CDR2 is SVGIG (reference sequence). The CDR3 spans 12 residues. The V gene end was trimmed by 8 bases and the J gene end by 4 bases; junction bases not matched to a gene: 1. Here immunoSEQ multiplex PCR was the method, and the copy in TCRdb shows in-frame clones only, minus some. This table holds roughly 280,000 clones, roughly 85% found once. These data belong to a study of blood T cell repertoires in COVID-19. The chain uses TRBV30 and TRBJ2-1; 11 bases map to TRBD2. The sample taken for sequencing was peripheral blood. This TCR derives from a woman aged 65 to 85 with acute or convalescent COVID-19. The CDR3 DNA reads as TGTGCCGTAGCGGGGGGGTACAATGAGCAGTTCTTC. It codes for CAVAGGYNEQFF.